This paragraph covers one TCR beta chain sequence. The sample is drawn from a study of blood T cell repertoires in COVID-19. It was during active infection that Seattle patients were enrolled and then longitudinally followed. Original processing methods: From reference gene primer amplification, estimates of nucleated cell counts were derived. Profiled with immunoSEQ multiplex PCR; TCRdb holds only in-frame clones, not every one. Clone size and the V and J calls come from that table; the DNA yielded D and trimming. This sample carries 150,000 to 200,000 clones, around 95% of them seen once, and the ten largest clones take around 0.8%. Germline values: CDR1 SGHNT, CDR2 YENEEA. V was shortened by 2 bases and J by 6 bases, with 8 bases between the two germline ends. The CDR3 has 12 amino acids.

This sequence was found in a man aged 25-40 years with COVID-19, enrolled during active disease. The chain links TRBV11-3 to TRBJ2-7; weak D call: TRBD1 (6 bases). Sequencing was carried out using peripheral blood. The CDR3 nucleotides read TGTGCCAGCAGCTTACAGGGGCGCGAGCAGTACTTC. Amino acid sequence: CASSLQGREQYF.